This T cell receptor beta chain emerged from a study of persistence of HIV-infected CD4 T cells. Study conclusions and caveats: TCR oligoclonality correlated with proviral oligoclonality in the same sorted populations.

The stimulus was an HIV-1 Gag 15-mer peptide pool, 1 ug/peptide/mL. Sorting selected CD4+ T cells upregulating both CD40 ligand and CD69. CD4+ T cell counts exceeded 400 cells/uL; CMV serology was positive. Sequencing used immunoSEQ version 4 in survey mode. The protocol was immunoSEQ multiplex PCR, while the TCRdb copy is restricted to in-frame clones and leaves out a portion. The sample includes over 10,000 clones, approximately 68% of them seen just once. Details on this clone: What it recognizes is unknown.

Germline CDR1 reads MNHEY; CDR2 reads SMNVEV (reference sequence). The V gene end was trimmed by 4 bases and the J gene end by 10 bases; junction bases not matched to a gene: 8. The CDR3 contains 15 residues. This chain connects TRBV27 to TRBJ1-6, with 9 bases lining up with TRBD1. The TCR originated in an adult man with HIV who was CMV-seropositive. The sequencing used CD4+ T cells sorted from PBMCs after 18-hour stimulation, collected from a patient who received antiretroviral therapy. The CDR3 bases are TGTGCCAGCAGTTCCCGGGACAGGGCGGTCTCACCCCTCCACTTT. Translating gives CASSSRDRAVSPLHF.